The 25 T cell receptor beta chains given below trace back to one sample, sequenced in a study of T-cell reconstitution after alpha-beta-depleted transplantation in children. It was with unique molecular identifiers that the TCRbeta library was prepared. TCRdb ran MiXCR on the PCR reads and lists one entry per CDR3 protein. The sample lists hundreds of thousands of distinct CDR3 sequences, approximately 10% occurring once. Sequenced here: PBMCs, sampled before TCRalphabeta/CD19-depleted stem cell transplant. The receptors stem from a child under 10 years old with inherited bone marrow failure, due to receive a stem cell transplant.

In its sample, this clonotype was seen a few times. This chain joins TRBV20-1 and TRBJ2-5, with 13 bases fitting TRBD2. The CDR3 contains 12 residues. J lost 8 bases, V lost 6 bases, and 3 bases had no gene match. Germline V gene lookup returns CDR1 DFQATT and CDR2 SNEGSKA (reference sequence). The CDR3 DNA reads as TGCAGTGCCACTAGCGGGGGGGAAACCCAGTACTTC. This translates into CSATSGGETQYF.

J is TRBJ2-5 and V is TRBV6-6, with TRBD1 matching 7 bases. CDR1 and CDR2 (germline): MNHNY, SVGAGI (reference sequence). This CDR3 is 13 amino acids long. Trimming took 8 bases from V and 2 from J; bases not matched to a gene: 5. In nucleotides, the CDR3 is TGTGCCAGCGGTAGACAGGGACAAGAGACCCAGTACTTC. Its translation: CASGRQGQETQYF.

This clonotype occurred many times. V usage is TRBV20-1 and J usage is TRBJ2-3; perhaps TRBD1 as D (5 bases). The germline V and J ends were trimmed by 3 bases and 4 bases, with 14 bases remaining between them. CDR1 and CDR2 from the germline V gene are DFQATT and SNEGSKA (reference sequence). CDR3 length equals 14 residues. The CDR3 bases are TGCAGTGCTAGTACGGCTAGGGGCGCAGATACGCAGTATTTT. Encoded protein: CSASTARGADTQYF.

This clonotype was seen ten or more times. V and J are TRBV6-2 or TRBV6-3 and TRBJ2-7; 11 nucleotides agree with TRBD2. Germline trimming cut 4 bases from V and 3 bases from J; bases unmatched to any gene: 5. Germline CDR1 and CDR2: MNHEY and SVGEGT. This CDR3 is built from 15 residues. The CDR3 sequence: CASSLLAGVFYEQYF. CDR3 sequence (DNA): TGTGCCAGCAGTTTACTAGCGGGAGTTTTCTACGAGCAGTACTTC.

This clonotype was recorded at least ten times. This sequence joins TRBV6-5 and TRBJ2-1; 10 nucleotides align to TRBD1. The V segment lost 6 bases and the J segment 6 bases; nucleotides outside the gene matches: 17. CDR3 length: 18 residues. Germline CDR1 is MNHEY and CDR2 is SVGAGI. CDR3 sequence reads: CASSMTTPGQGIPNEQFF. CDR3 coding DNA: TGTGCCAGCAGCATGACGACCCCGGGACAGGGGATTCCCAATGAGCAGTTCTTC.

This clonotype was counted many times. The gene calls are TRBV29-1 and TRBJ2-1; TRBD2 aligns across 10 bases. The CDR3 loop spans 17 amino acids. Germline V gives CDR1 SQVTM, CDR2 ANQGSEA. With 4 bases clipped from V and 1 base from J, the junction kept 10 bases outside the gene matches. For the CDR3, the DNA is TGCAGCGTTGTCAGTCTAGCGGGAGTGTCTTCCTACAATGAGCAGTTCTTC. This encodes CSVVSLAGVSSYNEQFF.

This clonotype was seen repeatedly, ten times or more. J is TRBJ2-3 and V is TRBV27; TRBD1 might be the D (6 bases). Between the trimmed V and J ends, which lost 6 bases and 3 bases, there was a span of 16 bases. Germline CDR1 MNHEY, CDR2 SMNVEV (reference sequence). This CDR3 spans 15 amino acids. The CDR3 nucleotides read TGTGCCAGCAGCCCACAGGGTTTTGGGACAGATACGCAGTATTTT. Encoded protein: CASSPQGFGTDTQYF.

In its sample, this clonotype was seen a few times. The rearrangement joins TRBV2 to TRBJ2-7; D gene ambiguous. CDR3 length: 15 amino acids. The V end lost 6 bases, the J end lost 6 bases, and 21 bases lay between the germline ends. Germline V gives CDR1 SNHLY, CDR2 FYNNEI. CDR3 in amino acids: CASREFLFGSAEQYF. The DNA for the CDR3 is TGTGCCAGCAGAGAGTTTCTCTTCGGTTCCGCCGAGCAGTACTTC.

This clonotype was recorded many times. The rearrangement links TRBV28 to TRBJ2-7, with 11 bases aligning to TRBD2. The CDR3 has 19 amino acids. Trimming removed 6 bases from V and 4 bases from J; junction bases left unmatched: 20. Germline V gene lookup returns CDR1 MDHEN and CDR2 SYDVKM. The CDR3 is CASSSLPTSGTPLTYEQYF. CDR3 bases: TGTGCCAGCAGCTCACTCCCGACTAGCGGGACCCCACTTACTTACGAGCAGTACTTC.

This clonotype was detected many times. As DNA, the CDR3 is TGCGCCAGCAGCTTTGCCCGGGACAGCAGCTCCTACGAGCAGTACTTC. It is translated as CASSFARDSSSYEQYF. The chain recombines TRBV5-1 with TRBJ2-7; 7 bases map to TRBD1. Germline assignment: CDR1 SGHRS and CDR2 YFSETQ. V lost 2 bases, J lost 0 bases, and 8 bases stayed unmatched. This CDR3 region has 16 residues.

The CDR3 loop reads CSVATGFGNTIYF. CDR3 coding DNA: TGCAGCGTGGCCACAGGATTTGGAAACACCATATATTTT. The chain employs TRBV29-1 and TRBJ1-3; weak D call: TRBD1 (5 bases). V was shortened by 6 bases and J by 3 bases, with 12 bases between the two germline ends. The length of the CDR3 is 13 residues. Germline lookup yields CDR1 SQVTM and CDR2 ANQGSEA.

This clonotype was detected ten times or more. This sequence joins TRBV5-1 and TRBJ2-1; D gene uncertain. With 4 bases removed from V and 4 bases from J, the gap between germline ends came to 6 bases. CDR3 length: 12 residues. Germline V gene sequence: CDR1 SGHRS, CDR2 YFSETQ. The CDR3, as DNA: TGCGCCAGCAGCCATGTTTACAATGAGCAGTTCTTC. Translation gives CASSHVYNEQFF. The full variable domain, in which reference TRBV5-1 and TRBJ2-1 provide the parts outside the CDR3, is KAGVTQTPRYLIKTRGQQVTLSCSPISGHRSVSWYQQTPGQGLQFLFEYFSETQRNKGNFPGRFSGRQFSNSRSEMNVSTLELGDSALYLCASSHVYNEQFFGPGTRLTVL.

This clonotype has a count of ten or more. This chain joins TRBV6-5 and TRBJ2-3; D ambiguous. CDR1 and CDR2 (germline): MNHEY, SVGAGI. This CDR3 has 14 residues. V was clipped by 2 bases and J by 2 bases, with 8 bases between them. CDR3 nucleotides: TGTGCCAGCAGTTACAGACAACCCACAGATACGCAGTATTTT. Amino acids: CASSYRQPTDTQYF.

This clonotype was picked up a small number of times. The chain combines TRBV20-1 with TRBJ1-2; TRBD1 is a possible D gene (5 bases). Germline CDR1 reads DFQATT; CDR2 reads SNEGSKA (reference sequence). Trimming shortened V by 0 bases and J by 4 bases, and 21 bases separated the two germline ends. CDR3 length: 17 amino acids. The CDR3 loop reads CSARDQFWGGGGYGYTF. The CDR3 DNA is TGCAGTGCTAGAGATCAGTTCTGGGGCGGTGGGGGCTATGGCTACACCTTC.

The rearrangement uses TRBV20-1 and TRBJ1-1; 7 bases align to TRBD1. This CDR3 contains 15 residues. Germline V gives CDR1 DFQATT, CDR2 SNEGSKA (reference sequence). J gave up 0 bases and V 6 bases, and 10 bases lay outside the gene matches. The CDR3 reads CSATTGAGLNTEAFF. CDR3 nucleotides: TGCAGTGCCACTACAGGGGCAGGGTTGAACACTGAAGCTTTCTTT.

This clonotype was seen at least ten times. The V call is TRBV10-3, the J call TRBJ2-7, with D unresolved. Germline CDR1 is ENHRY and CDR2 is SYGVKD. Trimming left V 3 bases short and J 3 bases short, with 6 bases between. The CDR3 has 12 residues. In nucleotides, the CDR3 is TGTGCCATCAGTGAAACAGACTACGAGCAGTACTTC. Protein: CAISETDYEQYF.

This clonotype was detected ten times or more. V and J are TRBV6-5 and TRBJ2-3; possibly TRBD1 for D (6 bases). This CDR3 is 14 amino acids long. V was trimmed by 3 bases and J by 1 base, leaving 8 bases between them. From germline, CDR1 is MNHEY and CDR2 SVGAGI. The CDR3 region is CASSYGGGTDTQYF. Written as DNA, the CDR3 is TGTGCCAGCAGTTATGGGGGCGGCACAGATACGCAGTATTTT.

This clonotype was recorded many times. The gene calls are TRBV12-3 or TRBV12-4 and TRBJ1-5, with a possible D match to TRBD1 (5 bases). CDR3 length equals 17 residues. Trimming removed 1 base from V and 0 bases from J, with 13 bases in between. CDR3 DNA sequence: TGTGCCAGCAGTTTAGGTCAGGGACCAAATAGCAATCAGCCCCAGCATTTT. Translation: CASSLGQGPNSNQPQHF.

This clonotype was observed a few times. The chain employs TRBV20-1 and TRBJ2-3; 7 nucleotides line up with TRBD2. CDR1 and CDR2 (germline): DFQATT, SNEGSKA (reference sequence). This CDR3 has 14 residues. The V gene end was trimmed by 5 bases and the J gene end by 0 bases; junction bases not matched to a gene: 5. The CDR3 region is CSALAGPSTDTQYF. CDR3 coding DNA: TGCAGTGCTTTAGCGGGTCCTAGCACAGATACGCAGTATTTT.

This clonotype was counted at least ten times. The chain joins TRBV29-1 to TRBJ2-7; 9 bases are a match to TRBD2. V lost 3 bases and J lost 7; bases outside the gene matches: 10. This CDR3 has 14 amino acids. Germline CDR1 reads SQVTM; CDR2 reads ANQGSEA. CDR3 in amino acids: CSVEAGGFSGEQYF. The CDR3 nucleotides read TGCAGCGTTGAGGCGGGAGGGTTCTCTGGAGAGCAGTACTTC.

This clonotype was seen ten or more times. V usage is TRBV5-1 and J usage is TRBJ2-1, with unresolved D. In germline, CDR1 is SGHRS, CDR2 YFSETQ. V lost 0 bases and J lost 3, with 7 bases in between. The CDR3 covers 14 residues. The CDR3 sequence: CASSLARFYNEQFF. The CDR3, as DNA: TGCGCCAGCAGCTTGGCTCGTTTCTACAATGAGCAGTTCTTC.

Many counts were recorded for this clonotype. The CDR3 sequence: CASSELKELFF. The CDR3 nucleotides read TGTGCCAGCAGCGAACTAAAGGAGCTGTTTTTT. The V call is TRBV9, the J call TRBJ2-2, with D hard to call. The ends were cut back, 3 bases at V and 10 bases at J, with 7 bases in the middle. CDR3 length: 11 amino acids. Germline CDR1 SGDLS, CDR2 YYNGEE.

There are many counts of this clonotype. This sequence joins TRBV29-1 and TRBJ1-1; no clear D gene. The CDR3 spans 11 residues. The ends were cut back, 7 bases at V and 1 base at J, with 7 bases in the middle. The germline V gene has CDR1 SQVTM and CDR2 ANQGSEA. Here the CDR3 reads CSALWNTEAFF. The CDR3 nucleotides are TGCAGCGCATTGTGGAACACTGAAGCTTTCTTT.

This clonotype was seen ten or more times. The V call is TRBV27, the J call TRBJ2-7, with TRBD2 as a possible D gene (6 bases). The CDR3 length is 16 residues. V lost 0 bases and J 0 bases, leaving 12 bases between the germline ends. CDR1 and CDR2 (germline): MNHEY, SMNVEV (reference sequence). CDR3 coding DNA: TGTGCCAGCAGTTTATCGGCGGGACTCCTCTCCTACGAGCAGTACTTC. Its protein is CASSLSAGLLSYEQYF.

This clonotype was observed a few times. In nucleotides, the CDR3 is TGTGCCAGCTCACCTTCGGGGGACAGGGGCTACGAGCAGTACTTC. Its protein is CASSPSGDRGYEQYF. V is TRBV18 and J is TRBJ2-7; 10 bases are shared with TRBD1. There are 15 residues in the CDR3. Unmatched junction bases numbered 5, after V lost 3 bases and J lost 3 bases. CDR1 and CDR2 (germline): KGHSH, LQKENI.